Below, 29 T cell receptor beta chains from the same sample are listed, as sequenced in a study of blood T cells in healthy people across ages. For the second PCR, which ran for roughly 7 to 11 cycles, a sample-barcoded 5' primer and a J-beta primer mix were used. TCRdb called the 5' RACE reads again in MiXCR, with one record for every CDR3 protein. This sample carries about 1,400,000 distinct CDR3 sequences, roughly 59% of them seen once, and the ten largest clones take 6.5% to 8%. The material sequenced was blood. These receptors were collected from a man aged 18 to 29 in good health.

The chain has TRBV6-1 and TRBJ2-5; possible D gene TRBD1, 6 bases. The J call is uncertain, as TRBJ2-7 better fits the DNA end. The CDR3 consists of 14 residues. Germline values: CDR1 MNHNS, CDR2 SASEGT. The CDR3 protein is CASSGNRAPYEQYF. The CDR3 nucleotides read TGTGCCAGCAGTGGGAACAGGGCCCCCTACGAGCAGTACTTC.

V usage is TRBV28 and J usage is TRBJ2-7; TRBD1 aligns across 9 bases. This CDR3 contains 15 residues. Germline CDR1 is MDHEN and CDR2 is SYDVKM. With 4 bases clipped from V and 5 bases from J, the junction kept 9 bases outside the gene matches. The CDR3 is CASSSSGTGSHEQYF. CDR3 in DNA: TGTGCCAGCAGTTCGTCCGGGACAGGGTCTCACGAGCAGTACTTC. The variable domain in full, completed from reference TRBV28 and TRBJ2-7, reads DVKVTQSSRYLVKRTGEKVFLECVQDMDHENMFWYRQDPGLGLRLIYFSYDVKMKEKGDIPEGYSVSREKKERFSLILESASTNQTSMYLCASSSSGTGSHEQYFGPGTRLTVT.

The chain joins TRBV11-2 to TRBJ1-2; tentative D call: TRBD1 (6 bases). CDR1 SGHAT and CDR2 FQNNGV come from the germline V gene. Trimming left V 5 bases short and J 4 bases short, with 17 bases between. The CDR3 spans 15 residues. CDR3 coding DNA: TGTGCCAGCAGCCAAGGACAGTCTTCTGGCTATGGCTACACCTTC. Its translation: CASSQGQSSGYGYTF.

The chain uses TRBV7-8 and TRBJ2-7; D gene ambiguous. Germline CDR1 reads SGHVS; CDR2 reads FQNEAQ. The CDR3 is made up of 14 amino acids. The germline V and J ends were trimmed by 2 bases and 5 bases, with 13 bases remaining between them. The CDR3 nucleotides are TGTGCCAGCAGCTTAAGTGTGAGAGGCGACGAGCAGTACTTC. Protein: CASSLSVRGDEQYF.

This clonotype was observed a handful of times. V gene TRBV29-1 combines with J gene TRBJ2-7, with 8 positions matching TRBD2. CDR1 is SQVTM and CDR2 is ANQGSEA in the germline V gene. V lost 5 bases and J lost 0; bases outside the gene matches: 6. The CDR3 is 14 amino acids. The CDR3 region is CSVRGGSVSYEQYF. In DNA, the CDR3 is TGCAGCGTTCGGGGGGGGAGCGTCTCCTACGAGCAGTACTTC.

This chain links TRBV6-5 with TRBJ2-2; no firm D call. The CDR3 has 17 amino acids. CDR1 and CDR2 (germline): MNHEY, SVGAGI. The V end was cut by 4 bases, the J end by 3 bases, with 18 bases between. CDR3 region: CASSLLETRPDTGELFF. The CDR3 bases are TGTGCCAGCAGTTTGCTAGAAACCCGACCAGACACCGGGGAGCTGTTTTTT.

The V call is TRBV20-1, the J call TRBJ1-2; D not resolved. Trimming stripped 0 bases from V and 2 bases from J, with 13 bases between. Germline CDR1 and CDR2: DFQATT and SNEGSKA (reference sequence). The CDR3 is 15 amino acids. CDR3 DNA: TGCAGTGCTAGAGACGGACCGCCGGCGAACTATGGCTACACCTTC. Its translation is CSARDGPPANYGYTF.

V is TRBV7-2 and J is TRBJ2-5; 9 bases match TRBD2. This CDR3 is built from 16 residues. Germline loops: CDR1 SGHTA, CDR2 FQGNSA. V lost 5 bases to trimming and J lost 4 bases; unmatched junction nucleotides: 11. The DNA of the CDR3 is TGTGCCAGCAGCGTAGAAGCGGGGGGCCCGCGAGAGACCCAGTACTTC. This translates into CASSVEAGGPRETQYF.

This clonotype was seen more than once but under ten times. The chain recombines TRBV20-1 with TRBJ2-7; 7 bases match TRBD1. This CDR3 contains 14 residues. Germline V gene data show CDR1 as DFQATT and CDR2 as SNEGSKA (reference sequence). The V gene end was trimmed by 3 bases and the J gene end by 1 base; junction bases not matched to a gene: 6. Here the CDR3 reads CSASSPTGSYEQYF. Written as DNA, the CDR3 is TGCAGTGCTAGCTCCCCGACAGGGTCCTACGAGCAGTACTTC.

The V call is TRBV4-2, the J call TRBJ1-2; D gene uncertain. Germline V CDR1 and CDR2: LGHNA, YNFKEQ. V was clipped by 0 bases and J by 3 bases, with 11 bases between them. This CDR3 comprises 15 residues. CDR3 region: CASSQDAAVYYGYTF. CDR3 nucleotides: TGTGCCAGCAGCCAAGATGCCGCAGTCTACTATGGCTACACCTTC.

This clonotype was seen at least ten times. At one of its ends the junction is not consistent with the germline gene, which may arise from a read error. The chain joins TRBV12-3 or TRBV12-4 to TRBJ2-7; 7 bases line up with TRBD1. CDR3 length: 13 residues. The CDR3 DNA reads TGCGCCAGCAGCTTGGGACAGATCTACGAGCAGTACTTC. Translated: CASSLGQIYEQYF.

The CDR3 loop reads CASSQGDRGSETQYF. The DNA for the CDR3 is TGCGCCAGCAGCCAAGGGGACAGGGGGTCGGAGACCCAGTACTTC. The chain joins TRBV4-1 to TRBJ2-5; 11 bases align to TRBD1. This CDR3 has 15 amino acids. V was clipped by 1 base and J by 5 bases; unmatched bases: 3. CDR1 is MGHRA, CDR2 YSYEKL, per germline.

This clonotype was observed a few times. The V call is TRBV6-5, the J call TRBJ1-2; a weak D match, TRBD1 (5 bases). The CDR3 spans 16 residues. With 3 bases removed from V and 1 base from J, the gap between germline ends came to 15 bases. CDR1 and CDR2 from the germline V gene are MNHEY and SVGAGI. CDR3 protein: CASSYSPWGGNYGYTF. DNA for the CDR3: TGTGCCAGCAGTTATTCACCTTGGGGGGGTAACTATGGCTACACCTTC.

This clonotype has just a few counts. DNA of the CDR3: TGTGCCAGCAGCTTAGCGGGTAGTTCACCCCTCCACTTT. This gives the protein CASSLAGSSPLHF. This chain connects TRBV7-2 to TRBJ1-6; D is undetermined. Trimming cost V 0 bases and J 9 bases, with 6 bases left between them. Germline assignment: CDR1 SGHTA and CDR2 FQGNSA. The CDR3 covers 13 residues.

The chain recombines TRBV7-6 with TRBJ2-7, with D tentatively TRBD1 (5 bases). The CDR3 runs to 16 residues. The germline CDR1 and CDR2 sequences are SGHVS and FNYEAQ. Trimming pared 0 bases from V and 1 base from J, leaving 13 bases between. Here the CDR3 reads CASSLARSGRSYEQYF. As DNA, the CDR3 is TGTGCCAGCAGCTTAGCACGGTCAGGGCGGTCCTACGAGCAGTACTTC.

CDR3 sequence reads: CSARGPISNQPQHF. CDR3 bases: TGCAGTGCTAGAGGCCCCATTAGCAATCAGCCCCAGCATTTT. V and J are TRBV20-1 and TRBJ1-5; D gene uncertain. The CDR3 runs to 14 residues. Germline V gives CDR1 DFQATT, CDR2 SNEGSKA (reference sequence). V lost 1 base and J lost 0, with 7 bases in between.

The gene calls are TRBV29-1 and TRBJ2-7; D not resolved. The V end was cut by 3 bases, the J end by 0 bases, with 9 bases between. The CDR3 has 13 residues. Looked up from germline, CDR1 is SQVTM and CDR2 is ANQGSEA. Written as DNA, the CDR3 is TGCAGCGTTGATGGGGTTAGCTCCTACGAGCAGTACTTC. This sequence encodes CSVDGVSSYEQYF.

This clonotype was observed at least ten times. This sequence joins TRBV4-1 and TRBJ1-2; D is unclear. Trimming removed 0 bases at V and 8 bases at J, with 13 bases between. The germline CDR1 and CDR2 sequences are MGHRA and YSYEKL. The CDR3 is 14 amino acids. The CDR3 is CASSQEGQTGGYTF. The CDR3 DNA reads TGCGCCAGCAGCCAAGAGGGTCAGACTGGGGGCTACACCTTC.

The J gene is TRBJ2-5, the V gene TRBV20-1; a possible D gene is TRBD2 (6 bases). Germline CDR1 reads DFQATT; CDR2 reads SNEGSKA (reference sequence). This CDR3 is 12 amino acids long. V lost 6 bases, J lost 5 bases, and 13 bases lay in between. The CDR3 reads CSAREKVETQYF. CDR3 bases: TGCAGTGCCCGGGAGAAAGTTGAGACCCAGTACTTC.

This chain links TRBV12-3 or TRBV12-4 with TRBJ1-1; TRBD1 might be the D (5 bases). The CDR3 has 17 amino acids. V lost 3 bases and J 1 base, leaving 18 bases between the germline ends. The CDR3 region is CASSFVGLPSGNTEAFF. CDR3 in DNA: TGTGCCAGCAGTTTCGTGGGACTGCCCTCCGGGAACACTGAAGCTTTCTTT.

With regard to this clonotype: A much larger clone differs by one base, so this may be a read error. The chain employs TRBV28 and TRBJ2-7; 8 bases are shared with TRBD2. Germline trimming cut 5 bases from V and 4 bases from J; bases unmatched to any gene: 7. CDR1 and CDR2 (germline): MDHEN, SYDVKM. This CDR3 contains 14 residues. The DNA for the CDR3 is TGTGCCAGCAGTGTTATGCGGGGGGTTTACGAGCAGTACTTC. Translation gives CASSVMRGVYEQYF.

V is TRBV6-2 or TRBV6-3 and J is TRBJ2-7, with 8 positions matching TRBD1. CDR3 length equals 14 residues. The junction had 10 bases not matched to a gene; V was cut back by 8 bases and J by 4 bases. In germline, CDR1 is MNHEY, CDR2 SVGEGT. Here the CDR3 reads CASLPEQGGYEQYF. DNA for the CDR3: TGTGCCAGCCTACCGGAACAGGGGGGATACGAGCAGTACTTC.

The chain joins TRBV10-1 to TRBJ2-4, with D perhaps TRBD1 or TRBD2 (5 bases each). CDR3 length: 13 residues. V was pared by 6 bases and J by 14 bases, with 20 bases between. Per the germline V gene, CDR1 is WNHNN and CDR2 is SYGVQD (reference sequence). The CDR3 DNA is TGCGCCAGCAGCGGGACCTTGAACGAGCAGGAGTACTTC. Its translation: CASSGTLNEQEYF.

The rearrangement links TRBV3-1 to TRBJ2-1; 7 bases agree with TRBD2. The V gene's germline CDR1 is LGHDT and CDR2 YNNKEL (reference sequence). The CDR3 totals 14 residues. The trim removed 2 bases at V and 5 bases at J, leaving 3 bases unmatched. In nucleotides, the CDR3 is TGTGCCAGCAGCCAATGGCTAGCGGACAATGAGCAGTTCTTC. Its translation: CASSQWLADNEQFF.

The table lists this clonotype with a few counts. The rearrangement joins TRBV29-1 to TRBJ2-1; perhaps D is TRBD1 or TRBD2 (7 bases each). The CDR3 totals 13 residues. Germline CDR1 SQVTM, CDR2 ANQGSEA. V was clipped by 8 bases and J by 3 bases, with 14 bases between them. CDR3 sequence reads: CSKSGDSYNEQFF. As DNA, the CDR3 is TGCAGCAAAAGCGGGGACAGCTACAATGAGCAGTTCTTC.

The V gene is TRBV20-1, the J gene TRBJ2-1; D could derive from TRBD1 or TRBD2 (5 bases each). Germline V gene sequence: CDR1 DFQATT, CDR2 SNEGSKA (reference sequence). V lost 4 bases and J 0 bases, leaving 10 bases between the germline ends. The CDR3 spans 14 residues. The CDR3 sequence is CSANRDDSYNEQFF. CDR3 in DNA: TGCAGTGCTAATCGGGACGACTCCTACAATGAGCAGTTCTTC.

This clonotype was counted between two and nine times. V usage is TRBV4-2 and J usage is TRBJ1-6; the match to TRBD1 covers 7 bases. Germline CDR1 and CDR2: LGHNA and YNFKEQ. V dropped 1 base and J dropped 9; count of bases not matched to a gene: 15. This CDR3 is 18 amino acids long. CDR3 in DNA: TGTGCCAGCAGCCAAGCGACGATGAAACAGGGGTCGATTTCACCCCTCCACTTT. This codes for CASSQATMKQGSISPLHF.

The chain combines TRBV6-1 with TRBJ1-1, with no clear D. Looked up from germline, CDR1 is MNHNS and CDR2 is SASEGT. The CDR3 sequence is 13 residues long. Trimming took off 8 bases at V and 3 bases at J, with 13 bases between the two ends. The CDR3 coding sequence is TGTGCCAGCCATACTCAGAGCTACACTGAAGCTTTCTTT. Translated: CASHTQSYTEAFF.

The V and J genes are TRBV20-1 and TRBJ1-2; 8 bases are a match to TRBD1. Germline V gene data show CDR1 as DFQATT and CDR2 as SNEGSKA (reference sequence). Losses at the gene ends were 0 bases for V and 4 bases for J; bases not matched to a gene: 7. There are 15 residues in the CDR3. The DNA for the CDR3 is TGCAGTGCTAGAGATGTACAGGGACAGGCCTATGGCTACACCTTC. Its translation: CSARDVQGQAYGYTF.